Below, 7 T cell receptor beta chains from the same sample are listed, as sequenced in a study of blood T cell repertoires in COVID-19. The data were produced by immunoSEQ multiplex PCR, yet TCRdb's version contains in-frame clones alone and is incomplete. The repertoire holds 240,000 or so clones, with 75% to 90% as singletons. What was sequenced was peripheral blood. All receptors derive from a woman aged 60-75 years with active or convalescent COVID-19.

The chain links TRBV10-1 to TRBJ1-6; tentative D call: TRBD1 (5 bases). This CDR3 spans 15 amino acids. The germline V gene has CDR1 WNHNN and CDR2 SYGVQD (reference sequence). V was trimmed by 5 bases and J by 2 bases, leaving 10 bases between them. The CDR3 DNA reads as TGCGCCAGCAGTTGCTGGGGCGCCTATAATTCACCCCTCCACTTT. It translates to CASSCWGAYNSPLHF.

The V gene is TRBV10-1, the J gene TRBJ1-5; unclear D gene. The CDR3 length is 15 residues. V shed 8 bases and J shed 9 bases, with 23 bases lying between them. The germline V gene has CDR1 WNHNN and CDR2 SYGVQD (reference sequence). CDR3 region: CASQERVLWYMPQHF. The CDR3 DNA reads TGCGCCAGCCAGGAAAGAGTATTGTGGTATATGCCCCAGCATTTT.

The CDR3 is CASSIYGTGSIYGYTF. CDR3 nucleotide sequence: TGTGCCAGTAGTATATACGGGACAGGGTCGATCTATGGCTACACCTTC. The V gene is TRBV19, the J gene TRBJ1-2; the match to TRBD1 covers 9 bases. Germline CDR1 LNHDA, CDR2 SQIVND (reference sequence). The CDR3 loop spans 16 amino acids. J lost 4 bases, V lost 2 bases, and 8 bases had no gene match.

The chain couples TRBV3-1 (or the pseudogene TRBV3-2) to TRBJ1-2, with D unresolved. The CDR3 extends over 13 amino acids. V was pared by 1 base and J by 4 bases, with 7 bases between. CDR1 and CDR2 from the germline V gene are LGHDT and YNNKEL (reference sequence). The CDR3 loop reads CASSQAGSYGYTF. In DNA, the CDR3 is TGTGCCAGCAGCCAAGCGGGGAGCTATGGCTACACCTTC.

This chain connects TRBV9 to TRBJ2-4, with TRBD2 as a possible D gene (6 bases). Trimming stripped 4 bases from V and 2 bases from J, with 16 bases between. This CDR3 has 16 residues. Germline V gene data show CDR1 as SGDLS and CDR2 as YYNGEE. The CDR3: CASSPHQEGSKNIQYF. The CDR3 DNA sequence: TGTGCCAGCAGCCCCCATCAGGAGGGATCCAAAAACATTCAGTACTTC.

The chain joins TRBV7-9 to TRBJ1-2; D is ambiguous. The V gene's germline CDR1 is SEHNR and CDR2 FQNEAQ (reference sequence). This CDR3 is 13 amino acids long. V dropped 1 base and J dropped 1 base, with 4 bases sitting between them. The CDR3 DNA follows: TGTGCCAGCAGCTTAGACAGTAACTATGGCTACACCTTC. Its translation: CASSLDSNYGYTF.

This chain links TRBV5-1 with TRBJ1-1, with 8 bases matching TRBD1. The CDR3 consists of 15 residues. The germline CDR1 and CDR2 sequences are SGHRS and YFSETQ. Germline trimming cut 0 bases from V and 1 base from J; bases unmatched to any gene: 2. The CDR3 DNA reads as TGCGCCAGCAGCTTGGGGGACAGGAGGAACACTGAAGCTTTCTTT. Translated, it gives CASSLGDRRNTEAFF.